This entry lists 26 T cell receptor beta chains sequenced from one sample in a study of T cell repertoires in cytomegalovirus infection. TCRdb re-called the reads with MiXCR, one entry per CDR3 protein. The sample lists about 80,000 distinct CDR3 sequences, more than 3% occurring once. Sequences were obtained from PBMCs. These receptors all come from a human donor in good health (CMV status not recorded). Some clones in this sample may be carry-over from other donors' samples.

This clonotype was picked up many times. The genes are TRBV12-3 or TRBV12-4 and TRBJ2-3; D unresolved. This CDR3 spans 13 amino acids. V lost 6 bases and J 6 bases, leaving 13 bases between the germline ends. CDR3: CASRLNLQDTQYF. The CDR3 nucleotides read TGTGCCAGCAGACTAAATTTACAGGATACGCAGTATTTT.

This clonotype was detected many times. Sequence at one end of the junction differs from germline and may be a read error. V and J are TRBV2 and TRBJ2-3, with unresolved D. This CDR3 spans 10 amino acids. The germline V gene has CDR1 SNHLY and CDR2 FYNNEI. The CDR3 DNA reads as TGTGCCAGCAGGGAAGATACGCAGTATTTT. As protein: CASREDTQYF. The whole variable domain, remainder taken from reference TRBV2 and TRBJ2-3, is EPEVTQTPSHQVTQMGQEVILRCVPISNHLYFYWYRQILGQKVEFLVSFYNNEISEKSEIFDDQFSVERPDGSNFTLKIRSTKLEDSAMYFCASREDTQYFGPGTRLTVL.

This clonotype has a count of ten or more. This rearrangement joins TRBV6-6 to TRBJ1-6; 8 nucleotides line up with TRBD1. Germline trimming cut 2 bases from V and 11 bases from J; bases unmatched to any gene: 8. Germline CDR1 and CDR2: MNHNY and SVGAGI (reference sequence). There are 15 residues in the CDR3. CDR3 coding DNA: TGTGCCAGCAGTTACCCGACAGGGGCTTCGGCACCCCTCCACTTT. Its protein product is CASSYPTGASAPLHF.

This clonotype was recorded at least ten times. The chain is built from TRBV7-6 and TRBJ1-3; perhaps TRBD1 as D (5 bases). The CDR3 has 19 residues. V lost 5 bases and J lost 1, with 24 bases in between. Germline assignment: CDR1 SGHVS and CDR2 FNYEAQ. CDR3 region: CASSPYPGRVGRSGNTIYF. In DNA, the CDR3 is TGTGCCAGCAGCCCATACCCGGGCAGGGTAGGAAGGTCTGGAAACACCATATATTTT.

There are many counts of this clonotype. The V call is TRBV20-1, the J call TRBJ1-5; D might be TRBD1 (6 bases). The V and J ends lost 6 bases and 1 base respectively, with 19 bases between them. The germline V gene has CDR1 DFQATT and CDR2 SNEGSKA (reference sequence). The CDR3 runs 16 residues. The CDR3 DNA reads TGCAGTGCCCTTCCTAGGCCCGGGGGCAGCAATCAGCCCCAGCATTTT. This codes for CSALPRPGGSNQPQHF.

This clonotype has a count of ten or more. The rearrangement joins TRBV12-3 or TRBV12-4 to TRBJ1-1, with D tentatively TRBD1 (5 bases). CDR3 length: 13 residues. Trimming shortened V by 4 bases and J by 2 bases, and 8 bases separated the two germline ends. CDR3 in DNA: TGTGCCAGCAGTTGGGGGATAAACACTGAAGCTTTCTTT. This encodes CASSWGINTEAFF.

This clonotype has a count of ten or more. This chain connects TRBV12-3 or TRBV12-4 to TRBJ2-3; TRBD1 agrees at 11 bases. The CDR3 runs to 16 residues. V lost 6 bases, J lost 2 bases, and 7 bases stayed unmatched. The CDR3 region is CASSPGQGAYTDTQYF. The CDR3 DNA reads TGTGCCAGCAGCCCTGGACAGGGGGCCTACACAGATACGCAGTATTTT.

This clonotype showed up many times. The rearrangement joins TRBV5-6 to TRBJ1-1; D is undetermined. CDR3 length: 17 residues. Looked up from germline, CDR1 is SGHDT and CDR2 is YYEEEE. Trimming pared 3 bases from V and 0 bases from J, leaving 18 bases between. The CDR3 coding sequence is TGTGCCAGCAGCTCGGCCTGGGCATCGGGCTTGAACACTGAAGCTTTCTTT. Translation gives CASSSAWASGLNTEAFF. Together with reference TRBV5-6 and TRBJ1-1, the CDR3 gives the full variable domain: DAGVTQSPTHLIKTRGQQVTLRCSPKSGHDTVSWYQQALGQGPQFIFQYYEEEERQRGNFPDRFSGHQFPNYSSELNVNALLLGDSALYLCASSSAWASGLNTEAFFGQGTRLTVV.

This clonotype was detected many times. This rearrangement joins TRBV20-1 to TRBJ1-6, with D possibly TRBD1 on 6 matching bases. This CDR3 is 15 amino acids long. CDR1 is DFQATT and CDR2 is SNEGSKA in the germline V gene (reference sequence). V was pared by 3 bases and J by 1 base, with 10 bases between. The CDR3 sequence is CSARAGVSYNSPLHF. The CDR3 coding sequence is TGCAGTGCTAGGGCAGGGGTGTCCTATAATTCACCCCTCCACTTT.

This clonotype showed up many times. The chain has TRBV5-6 and TRBJ1-1, with TRBD1 matching 7 bases. With 4 bases clipped from V and 10 bases from J, the junction kept 13 bases outside the gene matches. Germline-derived CDR1 and CDR2 are SGHDT and YYEEEE. This CDR3 region has 14 residues. The CDR3 spells CASSPRDRAWRAFF. CDR3 DNA sequence: TGTGCCAGCAGCCCCCGGGACAGAGCTTGGAGAGCTTTCTTT.

This clonotype was seen repeatedly, ten times or more. This sequence joins TRBV7-9 and TRBJ2-3; D might be TRBD1 or TRBD2, each matching 5 bases. CDR3 length equals 15 residues. Germline V gene sequence: CDR1 SEHNR, CDR2 FQNEAQ (reference sequence). V gave up 6 bases and J gave up 1 base, with 14 bases separating them. The CDR3 bases are TGTGCCAGCAGTCAAACCGGGGCCGGCACAGATACGCAGTATTTT. This codes for CASSQTGAGTDTQYF.

This clonotype was picked up many times. This chain links TRBV12-3 or TRBV12-4 with TRBJ1-1; D not resolved. V was clipped by 2 bases and J by 3 bases, with 13 bases between them. The CDR3 has 15 residues. CDR3 in DNA: TGTGCCAGCAGTTTACGGCCAGTGACTTACACTGAAGCTTTCTTT. This sequence encodes CASSLRPVTYTEAFF.

This clonotype was detected many times. The chain has TRBV12-3 or TRBV12-4 and TRBJ1-2; D is ambiguous. The CDR3 loop spans 13 amino acids. V lost 5 bases to trimming and J lost 8 bases, with 15 bases between them. For the CDR3, the DNA is TGTGCCAGCAGTCCCCGTTACCTCAGCGGCTACACCTTC. As protein: CASSPRYLSGYTF.

This clonotype was recorded many times. The V gene is TRBV12-3 or TRBV12-4, the J gene TRBJ2-7; 7 bases align to TRBD1. V lost 4 bases, J lost 1 base, and 7 bases stayed unmatched. The CDR3 loop spans 15 amino acids. CDR3: CASSSHDRDSYEQYF. In nucleotides, the CDR3 is TGTGCCAGCAGTTCTCATGACAGGGATTCCTACGAGCAGTACTTC.

This clonotype has a count of ten or more. V gene TRBV27 combines with J gene TRBJ1-1; TRBD1 might be the D (6 bases). V gave up 4 bases and J gave up 0 bases, with 15 bases separating them. Germline CDR1 and CDR2: MNHEY and SMNVEV (reference sequence). CDR3 length equals 16 residues. CDR3 sequence reads: CASSSRGAGMNTEAFF. The DNA for the CDR3 is TGTGCCAGCAGTTCCAGGGGCGCGGGCATGAACACTGAAGCTTTCTTT.

This clonotype occurred many times. This chain uses TRBV6-1 with TRBJ1-6, with TRBD1 matching 9 bases. The germline CDR1 and CDR2 sequences are MNHNS and SASEGT. The CDR3 runs to 15 residues. J was trimmed by 7 bases and V by 6 bases; bases with no gene match: 7. CDR3: CASSSDRGTNSPLHF. In DNA, the CDR3 is TGTGCCAGCAGCAGCGACAGGGGGACAAATTCACCCCTCCACTTT.

By proportion, this clonotype is medium-sized. The chain has TRBV7-2 and TRBJ1-6, with TRBD1 identical over 7 bases. V lost 4 bases and J lost 0; bases outside the gene matches: 9. The CDR3 sequence is 18 residues long. Germline assignment: CDR1 SGHTA and CDR2 FQGNSA. The CDR3 region has the DNA TGTGCCAGCAGCTCCCGGGACAGAGTAGACTCCTATAATTCACCCCTCCACTTT. Its translation: CASSSRDRVDSYNSPLHF. Full variable domain (rest looked up from reference TRBV7-2 and TRBJ1-6): GAGVSQSPSNKVTEKGKDVELRCDPISGHTALYWYRQSLGQGLEFLIYFQGNSAPDKSGLPSDRFSAERTGGSVSTLTIQRTQQEDSAVYLCASSSRDRVDSYNSPLHFGNGTRLTVT.

The table lists this clonotype with many counts. The V call is TRBV12-3 or TRBV12-4, the J call TRBJ1-5; D is possibly TRBD1 (5 bases). V lost 6 bases and J lost 4, with 19 bases in between. CDR3 length: 16 residues. The CDR3 loop is CASSSTGGGFNQPQHF. CDR3 nucleotides: TGTGCCAGCAGCTCCACCGGCGGGGGTTTTAATCAGCCCCAGCATTTT.

This clonotype has ten or more counts. J is TRBJ2-3 and V is TRBV7-2, with 9 bases matching TRBD2. There are 16 residues in the CDR3. V gave up 4 bases and J gave up 2 bases; unmatched junction bases: 7. From germline, CDR1 is SGHTA and CDR2 FQGNSA. CDR3 sequence reads: CASSSIAGAITDTQYF. For the CDR3, the DNA is TGTGCCAGCAGCTCTATAGCGGGGGCAATCACAGATACGCAGTATTTT.

This clonotype appeared many times. The chain has TRBV11-1 and TRBJ2-5; 7 positions agree with TRBD2. Germline CDR1 and CDR2: SGHAT and FQDESV (reference sequence). V was pared by 5 bases and J by 5 bases, with 14 bases of the junction left unmatched. The CDR3 covers 16 residues. CDR3 sequence (DNA): TGTGCCAGCAGCAACCTGGGAGGGGAAGGGCCGGAGACCCAGTACTTC. Its protein is CASSNLGGEGPETQYF.

Ten or more counts support this clonotype. This chain uses TRBV7-8 with TRBJ1-1, with D possibly TRBD1 on 6 matching bases. Trimming stripped 1 base from V and 0 bases from J, with 9 bases between. The CDR3 is 15 residues long. The V gene's germline CDR1 is SGHVS and CDR2 FQNEAQ. Written as DNA, the CDR3 is TGTGCCAGCAGCTTAGGGGGGGCCATGAACACTGAAGCTTTCTTT. It specifies CASSLGGAMNTEAFF.

This clonotype was seen at least ten times. The chain couples TRBV18 to TRBJ1-4, with 8 positions matching TRBD1. Trimming removed 1 base from V and 1 base from J; junction bases left unmatched: 2. Germline loops: CDR1 KGHSH, CDR2 LQKENI. The CDR3 runs to 16 residues. The CDR3 is CASSPRRGLTNEKLFF. CDR3 bases: TGTGCCAGCTCACCACGCAGGGGGCTAACTAATGAAAAACTGTTTTTT.

This clonotype has a count of ten or more. The V and J genes are TRBV6-2 or TRBV6-3 and TRBJ2-7, with D uncertain. Germline lookup yields CDR1 MNHEY and CDR2 SVGEGT. There are 11 residues in the CDR3. Trimming took off 5 bases at V and 5 bases at J, with 7 bases between the two ends. The chain's CDR3 is CASSLHNEQYF. The CDR3 bases are TGTGCCAGCAGTCTGCACAACGAGCAGTACTTC.

This clonotype came up many times. V is TRBV5-6 and J is TRBJ1-1; D is unclear. V was clipped by 4 bases and J by 7 bases, with 11 bases between them. The length of the CDR3 is 12 residues. Germline loops: CDR1 SGHDT, CDR2 YYEEEE. The DNA for the CDR3 is TGTGCCAGCAGCCCAGGTCGCCATGAAGCTTTCTTT. It specifies CASSPGRHEAFF.

This clonotype was recorded at least ten times. V usage is TRBV6-1 and J usage is TRBJ1-1; perhaps TRBD1 as D (5 bases). The CDR3 runs 13 residues. The V and J ends lost 0 bases and 11 bases respectively, with 13 bases between them. Germline V gene lookup returns CDR1 MNHNS and CDR2 SASEGT. The CDR3 coding sequence is TGTGCCAGCAGTGAAGCCGACGGACAAGGCGCTTTCTTT. It is translated as CASSEADGQGAFF.

This clonotype was seen many times. The chain is built from TRBV6-6 and TRBJ2-1; 9 bases agree with TRBD1. Germline V CDR1 and CDR2: MNHNY, SVGAGI (reference sequence). The CDR3 contains 16 residues. V was pared by 5 bases and J by 2 bases, with 7 bases of the junction left unmatched. The DNA of the CDR3 is TGTGCCAGCAGTGCCGCCGGGACAGGGACCTACAATGAGCAGTTCTTC. Its protein product is CASSAAGTGTYNEQFF.